What follows describes a single T cell receptor (beta chain). The sample originates from a study of CD8 T cells in Susac syndrome. With 8 bases removed from V and 7 bases from J, the gap between germline ends came to 11 bases. CDR1 is MNHEY, CDR2 SVGAGI, per germline. The CDR3 length is 12 residues. An input of about 0.45 to 1 ug of RNA was subjected to reverse transcription using random hexamers. Amplification of TCR beta CDR3 across 54 Vbeta and 13 Jbeta was performed with immunoSEQ multiplex PCR. MiXCR was run by TCRdb on the immunoSEQ multiplex PCR reads, yielding one entry per CDR3 protein. The top ten clones hold about 0.18% of a sample with about 140,000 distinct CDR3 sequences, 95% of them seen once.

This chain joins TRBV6-5 and TRBJ2-2, with no clear D. The sequencing input was CD8+ T cells from PBMCs. The source is a human donor with Susac syndrome. The CDR3 loop reads CASQTQFGELFF. In DNA form, the CDR3 reads TGTGCCAGCCAGACCCAATTCGGGGAGCTGTTTTTT.